These 12 T cell receptor beta chains were all obtained from the same sample, sequenced in a study of shared T cell receptors in the human thymus. TCRdb keeps only in-frame clones here, not all; method: immunoSEQ multiplex PCR. Among approximately 580,000 clones, about four fifths were seen once, and the ten largest hold 0.013%. This sample also belongs to another study, concerning human thymus T cells.

Sequencing used thymocytes. The receptors stem from a boy under three years old with a congenital heart defect.

V and J are TRBV6-5 and TRBJ1-2, with 7 bases aligning to TRBD1. J gave up 7 bases and V 2 bases, and 7 bases lay outside the gene matches. The CDR3 contains 14 residues. CDR1 is MNHEY and CDR2 is SVGAGI in the germline V gene. For the CDR3, the DNA is TGTGCCAGCAGTTACCGGGACAGTTTTGCTGGCTACACCTTC. Its protein product is CASSYRDSFAGYTF.

The V call is TRBV30, the J call TRBJ2-7, with 7 bases aligning to TRBD2. Germline V gene data show CDR1 as GTSNPN and CDR2 as SVGIG (reference sequence). The V and J ends lost 0 bases and 5 bases, in that order; junction bases with no gene match: 4. This CDR3 is built from 13 residues. The CDR3 protein is CAWSVGGGDEQYF. The CDR3 DNA follows: TGTGCCTGGAGTGTCGGCGGGGGAGACGAGCAGTACTTC.

The J gene is TRBJ2-2, the V gene TRBV27, with unresolved D. V was pared by 7 bases and J by 4 bases, with 13 bases between. This CDR3 region has 14 residues. Per the germline V gene, CDR1 is MNHEY and CDR2 is SMNVEV (reference sequence). CDR3: CASTLTRPTGELFF. CDR3 DNA: TGTGCCAGCACCCTAACCAGGCCCACCGGGGAGCTGTTTTTT.

This chain joins TRBV28 and TRBJ2-3; possibly TRBD1 for D (6 bases). V lost 3 bases to trimming and J lost 2 bases, with 18 bases between them. The CDR3 runs to 17 residues. Germline lookup yields CDR1 MDHEN and CDR2 SYDVKM. The CDR3 region has the DNA TGTGCCAGCAGTTTCCCCTCGAAGGACAGTTTCACAGATACGCAGTATTTT. This gives the protein CASSFPSKDSFTDTQYF. The entire variable domain, with the rest obtained from reference TRBV28 and TRBJ2-3, is as follows: DVKVTQSSRYLVKRTGEKVFLECVQDMDHENMFWYRQDPGLGLRLIYFSYDVKMKEKGDIPEGYSVSREKKERFSLILESASTNQTSMYLCASSFPSKDSFTDTQYFGPGTRLTVL.

The V and J genes are TRBV28 and TRBJ1-5, with 9 bases lining up with TRBD1. Per germline, CDR1 MDHEN and CDR2 SYDVKM. V shed 6 bases, J shed 6 bases, and the junction held 6 bases outside the gene matches. The CDR3 runs 14 residues. The CDR3 bases are TGTGCCAGCAGCTCGACAGGGGGGCTTCAGCCCCAGCATTTT. As protein: CASSSTGGLQPQHF.

V usage is TRBV7-2 and J usage is TRBJ2-7, with D possibly matching TRBD2 (7 bases). The germline V gene encodes CDR1 SGHTA and CDR2 FQGNSA. The CDR3 totals 16 residues. With 1 base removed from V and 6 bases from J, the gap between germline ends came to 19 bases. CDR3 amino acids: CASSLGGRGVLPEQYF. In DNA, the CDR3 is TGTGCCAGCAGCTTAGGAGGGAGGGGGGTCCTACCCGAGCAGTACTTC.

This chain joins TRBV28 and TRBJ1-4; D is ambiguous. This CDR3 region has 14 residues. The germline V gene encodes CDR1 MDHEN and CDR2 SYDVKM. V was trimmed by 7 bases and J by 0 bases, leaving 9 bases between them. CDR3 nucleotide sequence: TGTGCCAGCACCCTATTCGCAACTAATGAAAAACTGTTTTTT. Protein sequence: CASTLFATNEKLFF.

V usage is TRBV28 and J usage is TRBJ2-4, with 7 bases fitting TRBD2. CDR3 length: 18 amino acids. V lost 6 bases to trimming and J lost 8 bases; unmatched junction nucleotides: 22. CDR1 is MDHEN, CDR2 SYDVKM, per germline. The CDR3 protein is CASSINFQQGGWEDIQYF. CDR3 nucleotide sequence: TGTGCCAGCAGCATCAACTTTCAGCAGGGAGGGTGGGAAGACATTCAGTACTTC.

The chain's CDR3 is CASSVERLAGSGDTQYF. The CDR3 coding sequence is TGTGCCAGCAGCGTAGAAAGGCTAGCGGGGTCCGGAGATACGCAGTATTTT. The chain employs TRBV9 and TRBJ2-3; 9 bases match TRBD2. The CDR3 loop spans 17 amino acids. The V gene end was trimmed by 0 bases and the J gene end by 5 bases; junction bases not matched to a gene: 10. Looked up from germline, CDR1 is SGDLS and CDR2 is YYNGEE.

This sequence joins TRBV4-2 and TRBJ2-3; TRBD2 matches 10 bases. Germline CDR1 LGHNA, CDR2 YNFKEQ. This CDR3 has 24 residues. J lost 2 bases, V lost 0 bases, and 26 bases had no gene match. The CDR3 DNA reads as TGTGCCAGCAGCCAAGAGGCCGGAGGGGCCGAGTTTCTAGCGGGAGTCTCGGACACAGATACGCAGTATTTT. Residues: CASSQEAGGAEFLAGVSDTDTQYF.

The CDR3 region has the DNA TGTGCCAGTAGTAGGGCTAAGGGGGCCGATGGCTACACCTTC. Residues: CASSRAKGADGYTF. The V and J genes are TRBV19 and TRBJ1-2, with TRBD1 matching over 7 bases. Germline V gene lookup returns CDR1 LNHDA and CDR2 SQIVND (reference sequence). The CDR3 consists of 14 residues. The junction had 8 bases not matched to a gene; V was cut back by 4 bases and J by 6 bases.

The rearrangement links TRBV18 to TRBJ2-1, with 12 bases fitting TRBD2. V dropped 1 base and J dropped 10; count of bases not matched to a gene: 5. The CDR3 spans 15 residues. Germline CDR1 KGHSH, CDR2 LQKENI. The CDR3 region has the DNA TGTGCCAGCTCACCACGGACTAGCGGGACCAGGGAGCAGTTCTTC. This translates into CASSPRTSGTREQFF. The complete variable domain, with remaining parts taken from reference TRBV18 and TRBJ2-1, reads NAGVMQNPRHLVRRRGQEARLRCSPMKGHSHVYWYRQLPEEGLKFMVYLQKENIIDESGMPKERFSAEFPKEGPSILRIQQVVRGDSAAYFCASSPRTSGTREQFFGPGTRLTVL.